This entry is about one TCR beta chain. The method was immunoSEQ multiplex PCR; TCRdb's version includes in-frame clones alone and lacks a portion of them. The sample carries approximately 400,000 clones, around 87% recorded once. The data stem from a study of blood T cell repertoires in COVID-19. Study-wide context: PBMCs, B-cell-depleted T cells, or T cells provided the cDNA or gDNA that made up the material.

Per the germline V gene, CDR1 is SGDLS and CDR2 is YYNGEE. The CDR3 covers 17 residues. V trimming: 0 bases; J trimming: 4 bases; junction bases outside the gene matches: 9. The TCR comes from a man aged 30 to 45 who had recovered from COVID-19. The V call is TRBV9, the J call TRBJ2-2, with TRBD2 matching over 7 bases. Sequencing input: PBMCs or T cells enriched from blood (not recorded which). In DNA form, the CDR3 reads TGTGCCAGCAGCGTAGCGGGTGCGGGGGTAACCACCGGGGAGCTGTTTTTT. This sequence encodes CASSVAGAGVTTGELFF.